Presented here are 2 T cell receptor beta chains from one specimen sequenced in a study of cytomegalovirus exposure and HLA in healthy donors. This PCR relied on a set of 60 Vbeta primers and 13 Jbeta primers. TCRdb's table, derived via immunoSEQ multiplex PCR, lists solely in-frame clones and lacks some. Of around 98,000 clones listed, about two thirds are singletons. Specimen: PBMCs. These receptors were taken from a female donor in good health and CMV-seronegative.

CDR3 loop: CASSYREAEGDTQYF. CDR3 nucleotides: TGTGCCAGCAGTTATAGGGAGGCCGAGGGAGATACGCAGTATTTT. V usage is TRBV6-5 and J usage is TRBJ2-3; D is possibly TRBD2 (6 bases). CDR1 is MNHEY, CDR2 SVGAGI, per germline. CDR3 size: 15 residues. V shed 3 bases and J shed 5 bases, with 15 bases lying between them.

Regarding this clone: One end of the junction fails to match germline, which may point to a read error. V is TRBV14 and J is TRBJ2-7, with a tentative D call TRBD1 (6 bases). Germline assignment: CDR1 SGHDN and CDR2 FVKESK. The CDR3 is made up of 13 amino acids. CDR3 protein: CASSQDRWTALHF. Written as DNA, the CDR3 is TGTGCCAGCAGCCAAGATCGGTGGACAGCCCTACACTTC.